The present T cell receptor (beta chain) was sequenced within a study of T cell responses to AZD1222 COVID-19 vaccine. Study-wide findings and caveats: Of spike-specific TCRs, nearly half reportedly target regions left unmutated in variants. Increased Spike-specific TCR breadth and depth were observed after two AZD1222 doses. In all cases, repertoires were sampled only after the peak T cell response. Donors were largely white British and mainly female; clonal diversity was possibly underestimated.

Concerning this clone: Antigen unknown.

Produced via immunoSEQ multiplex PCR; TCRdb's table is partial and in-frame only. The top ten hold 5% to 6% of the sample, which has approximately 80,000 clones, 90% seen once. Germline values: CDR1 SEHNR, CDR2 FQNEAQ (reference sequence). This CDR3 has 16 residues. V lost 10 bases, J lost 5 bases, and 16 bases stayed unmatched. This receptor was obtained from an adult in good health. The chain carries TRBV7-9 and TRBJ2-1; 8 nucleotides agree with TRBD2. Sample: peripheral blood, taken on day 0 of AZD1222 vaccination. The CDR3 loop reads CAISLGPSGQNNEQFF. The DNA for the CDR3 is TGTGCCATAAGCTTGGGTCCTAGCGGGCAAAACAATGAGCAGTTCTTC.